Below are 26 T cell receptor beta chains sequenced from a single sample in a study of blood T cell repertoires in COVID-19. Profiling relied on immunoSEQ multiplex PCR, and the TCRdb table lists in-frame clones only, not all of them. This sample yields about 50,000 clones, of which around nine tenths are seen a single time; about 10% belongs to the top ten. Input material: peripheral blood. The receptors were sampled from an elderly woman with acute or convalescent COVID-19.

V gene TRBV19 combines with J gene TRBJ1-5; 9 nucleotides align to TRBD1. This CDR3 region has 15 residues. V lost 5 bases to trimming and J lost 7 bases; unmatched junction nucleotides: 9. The V gene's germline CDR1 is LNHDA and CDR2 SQIVND (reference sequence). The CDR3 region is CASSSSQGAAQPQHF. Written as DNA, the CDR3 is TGTGCCAGTAGTTCCTCACAGGGGGCCGCGCAGCCCCAGCATTTT. The whole variable domain, filled in from reference TRBV19 and TRBJ1-5, reads DGGITQSPKYLFRKEGQNVTLSCEQNLNHDAMYWYRQDPGQGLRLIYYSQIVNDFQKGDIAEGYSVSREKKESFPLTVTSAQKNPTAFYLCASSSSQGAAQPQHFGDGTRLSIL.

The table lists this clone with a count of one. The chain uses TRBV19 and TRBJ2-5, with D tentatively TRBD1 (7 bases). Germline V gene sequence: CDR1 LNHDA, CDR2 SQIVND (reference sequence). V was clipped by 1 base and J by 5 bases, with 11 bases between them. The CDR3 consists of 14 residues. The CDR3 DNA reads as TGTGCCAGTAGTATAGCCAGGGGGGCGGAGACCCAGTACTTC. Translated: CASSIARGAETQYF.

This rearrangement joins TRBV4-1 to TRBJ2-3; perhaps TRBD2 as D (5 bases). This CDR3 region has 13 residues. CDR1 MGHRA and CDR2 YSYEKL come from the germline V gene. The V end lost 4 bases, the J end lost 9 bases, and 14 bases lay between the germline ends. The CDR3 here is CASSRLIGETQYF. CDR3 nucleotides: TGCGCCAGCAGCCGCCTTATCGGGGAAACGCAGTATTTT.

This chain links TRBV5-8 with TRBJ1-1; no reliable D call. The CDR3 contains 14 residues. The V and J ends lost 4 bases and 4 bases respectively, with 14 bases between them. Germline values: CDR1 SGHTS, CDR2 YDEGEE. Written as DNA, the CDR3 is TGTGCCAGCAGCGTAGCCGGGTTGATCACTGAAGCTTTCTTT. Protein sequence: CASSVAGLITEAFF. The variable domain in full, with the rest retrieved from reference TRBV5-8 and TRBJ1-1, is EAGVTQSPTHLIKTRGQQATLRCSPISGHTSVYWYQQALGLGLQFLLWYDEGEERNRGNFPPRFSGRQFPNYSSELNVNALELEDSALYLCASSVAGLITEAFFGQGTRLTVV.

The rearrangement joins TRBV7-2 to TRBJ2-4, with 8 bases lining up with TRBD2. Trimming took 1 base from V and 3 from J; bases not matched to a gene: 5. Germline V gene data show CDR1 as SGHTA and CDR2 as FQGNSA. The CDR3 extends over 16 amino acids. This chain's CDR3 is CASSLDGTSGKNIQYF. CDR3 sequence (DNA): TGTGCCAGCAGCTTAGACGGTACTAGCGGCAAAAACATTCAGTACTTC.

The chain is built from TRBV11-3 and TRBJ2-3; 10 bases align to TRBD2. The CDR3 sequence is 16 residues long. Germline V lookup: CDR1 SGHNT, CDR2 YENEEA. J gave up 5 bases and V 5 bases, and 10 bases lay outside the gene matches. Written as DNA, the CDR3 is TGTGCCAGCAGCCGACGACTGGTAGCGGGGGGAGATACGCAGTATTTT. This sequence encodes CASSRRLVAGGDTQYF.

The genes are TRBV18 and TRBJ2-7; 8 bases agree with TRBD1. J was trimmed by 4 bases and V by 2 bases; bases with no gene match: 7. This CDR3 spans 15 amino acids. The germline V gene encodes CDR1 KGHSH and CDR2 LQKENI. This CDR3 reads CASSPGQGAGYEQYF. CDR3 nucleotide sequence: TGTGCCAGCTCACCAGGACAGGGCGCTGGGTACGAGCAGTACTTC.

V gene TRBV9 combines with J gene TRBJ2-1; D possibly corresponds to TRBD2 (6 bases). The V end was cut by 4 bases, the J end by 10 bases, with 24 bases between. The V gene's germline CDR1 is SGDLS and CDR2 YYNGEE. The CDR3 contains 16 residues. The CDR3 reads CASSTQRETRGKEQFF. CDR3 bases: TGTGCCAGCAGCACCCAGCGCGAGACTAGAGGCAAAGAGCAGTTCTTC.

The chain joins TRBV3-1 (or the pseudogene TRBV3-2) to TRBJ2-2; TRBD2 agrees at 8 bases. This CDR3 contains 17 residues. Unmatched junction bases numbered 6, after V lost 0 bases and J lost 3 bases. Germline CDR1 reads LGHDT; CDR2 reads YNNKEL (reference sequence). In nucleotides, the CDR3 is TGTGCCAGCAGCCAAGATTACGGTAGCGGGGACACCGGGGAGCTGTTTTTT. This encodes CASSQDYGSGDTGELFF.

V gene TRBV6-2 or TRBV6-3 combines with J gene TRBJ1-1; D remains ambiguous. V gave up 4 bases and J gave up 7 bases, with 13 bases separating them. CDR1 and CDR2 from the germline V gene are MNHEY and SVGEGT. The CDR3 has 13 residues. In DNA, the CDR3 is TGTGCCAGCAGTTCCCCAACACGGAGTGAAGCTTTCTTT. This gives the protein CASSSPTRSEAFF.

The chain joins TRBV19 to TRBJ2-7; D is undetermined. CDR3 length equals 15 residues. Germline CDR1 and CDR2: LNHDA and SQIVND (reference sequence). Trimming pared 2 bases from V and 6 bases from J, leaving 17 bases between. The DNA for the CDR3 is TGTGCCAGTAGTATATCCCTCAGGTATTTATCCGAGCAGTACTTC. It is translated as CASSISLRYLSEQYF.

This chain joins TRBV5-1 and TRBJ2-3, with 13 bases fitting TRBD2. The germline CDR1 and CDR2 sequences are SGHRS and YFSETQ. V shed 4 bases and J 4 bases; nucleotides not matched to a gene: 9. The CDR3 contains 17 residues. For the CDR3, the DNA is TGCGCCAGCAGCGCCGGGACTAGCGGGAAGTCCCCAGATACGCAGTATTTT. Translated, it gives CASSAGTSGKSPDTQYF.

This chain connects TRBV4-3 to TRBJ1-5, with 7 bases identical to TRBD1. The CDR3 runs to 14 residues. V was pared by 5 bases and J by 4 bases, with 5 bases of the junction left unmatched. Germline V gene data show CDR1 as LGHNA and CDR2 as YSLEER. The CDR3 sequence is CASSRDRSNQPQHF. The CDR3 nucleotides read TGCGCCAGCAGCAGGGACAGAAGTAATCAGCCCCAGCATTTT.

This clone turned up a few times. CDR3 bases: TGTGCCAGCAGCCAAGGTCGGTTCTCTGGAAACACCATATATTTT. This translates into CASSQGRFSGNTIYF. The V and J genes are TRBV16 and TRBJ1-3; unclear D gene. The CDR3 has 15 residues. CDR1 is KGHSY, CDR2 FQNENV, per germline. Trimming removed 2 bases from V and 0 bases from J, with 8 bases in between. The full variable domain, completed using reference TRBV16 and TRBJ1-3, is GEEVAQTPKHLVRGEGQKAKLYCAPIKGHSYVFWYQQVLKNEFKFLISFQNENVFDETGMPKERFSAKCLPNSPCSLEIQATKLEDSAVYFCASSQGRFSGNTIYFGEGSWLTVV.

J is TRBJ2-3 and V is TRBV7-2; D not resolved. The ends were cut back, 2 bases at V and 5 bases at J, with 5 bases in the middle. This CDR3 has 12 residues. Germline-derived CDR1 and CDR2 are SGHTA and FQGNSA. CDR3 region: CASSLLLDTQYF. For the CDR3, the DNA is TGTGCCAGCAGCTTATTACTAGATACGCAGTATTTT.

The V gene is TRBV6-5, the J gene TRBJ2-3; TRBD1 matches 8 bases. The junction had 7 bases not matched to a gene; V was cut back by 7 bases and J by 4 bases. From germline, CDR1 is MNHEY and CDR2 SVGAGI. The CDR3 runs to 14 residues. The CDR3 region is CASKDRGGADTQYF. The CDR3, as DNA: TGTGCCAGCAAAGACAGGGGAGGCGCAGATACGCAGTATTTT.

This rearrangement joins TRBV5-1 to TRBJ1-4; D is unclear. This CDR3 spans 15 amino acids. CDR1 and CDR2 from the germline V gene are SGHRS and YFSETQ. Trimming removed 4 bases at V and 3 bases at J, with 13 bases between. The CDR3 loop is CASSPVEKANEKLFF. The CDR3 region has the DNA TGCGCCAGCAGCCCCGTCGAGAAAGCTAATGAAAAACTGTTTTTT. Drawing the rest from reference TRBV5-1 and TRBJ1-4, the complete variable domain is KAGVTQTPRYLIKTRGQQVTLSCSPISGHRSVSWYQQTPGQGLQFLFEYFSETQRNKGNFPGRFSGRQFSNSRSEMNVSTLELGDSALYLCASSPVEKANEKLFFGSGTQLSVL.

The V and J genes are TRBV29-1 and TRBJ1-2; a possible D gene is TRBD1 (5 bases). The V end was cut by 5 bases, the J end by 8 bases, with 18 bases between. The CDR3 has 13 amino acids. Germline V gene lookup returns CDR1 SQVTM and CDR2 ANQGSEA. CDR3 nucleotide sequence: TGCAGCGTTACTTTCGCGGGGCTTTGGGGCTACACCTTC. Its translation: CSVTFAGLWGYTF. Looking up the rest from reference TRBV29-1 and TRBJ1-2 gives the full variable domain: SAVISQKPSRDICQRGTSLTIQCQVDSQVTMMFWYRQQPGQSLTLIATANQGSEATYESGFVIDKFPISRPNLTFSTLTVSNMSPEDSSIYLCSVTFAGLWGYTFGSGTRLTVV.

This chain joins TRBV3-1 (or the pseudogene TRBV3-2) and TRBJ1-2; D is ambiguous. The CDR3 runs to 14 residues. Germline V lookup: CDR1 LGHDT, CDR2 YNNKEL (reference sequence). V was cut by 2 bases and J by 4 bases, with 11 bases left in between. CDR3 DNA: TGTGCCAGCAGCCAATGGACTGCCATCTATGGCTACACCTTC. Encoded protein: CASSQWTAIYGYTF.

This clone was observed a single time. V gene TRBV5-1 combines with J gene TRBJ2-7; D is unresolved. The CDR3 is 12 residues long. Deletions cut 1 base from V and 3 bases from J, with 5 bases between. The germline V gene encodes CDR1 SGHRS and CDR2 YFSETQ. CDR3 protein: CASSLTGYEQYF. The CDR3 nucleotides are TGCGCCAGCAGCTTGACGGGCTACGAGCAGTACTTC. Variable domain in full (rest from reference TRBV5-1 and TRBJ2-7): KAGVTQTPRYLIKTRGQQVTLSCSPISGHRSVSWYQQTPGQGLQFLFEYFSETQRNKGNFPGRFSGRQFSNSRSEMNVSTLELGDSALYLCASSLTGYEQYFGPGTRLTVT.

V gene TRBV2 combines with J gene TRBJ2-2; the match to TRBD1 covers 8 bases. V dropped 2 bases and J dropped 6; count of bases not matched to a gene: 5. Germline V lookup: CDR1 SNHLY, CDR2 FYNNEI. This CDR3 contains 15 residues. CDR3 amino acids: CASSESQGAPGELFF. The CDR3 DNA sequence: TGTGCCAGCAGTGAAAGCCAGGGGGCCCCCGGGGAGCTGTTTTTT. Drawing the rest from reference TRBV2 and TRBJ2-2, the complete variable domain is EPEVTQTPSHQVTQMGQEVILRCVPISNHLYFYWYRQILGQKVEFLVSFYNNEISEKSEIFDDQFSVERPDGSNFTLKIRSTKLEDSAMYFCASSESQGAPGELFFGEGSRLTVL.

The gene calls are TRBV3-1 (or the pseudogene TRBV3-2) and TRBJ1-3; the match to TRBD1 covers 7 bases. The CDR3 contains 16 residues. The germline CDR1 and CDR2 sequences are LGHDT and YNNKEL (reference sequence). Germline trimming cut 2 bases from V and 6 bases from J; bases unmatched to any gene: 10. In nucleotides, the CDR3 is TGTGCCAGCAGCCAAAGCGAGAGACAGGGTGAAAACACCATATATTTT. It translates to CASSQSERQGENTIYF.

This clone showed up just once. The chain combines TRBV5-8 with TRBJ1-5; TRBD1 agrees at 8 bases. V lost 4 bases and J lost 2; bases outside the gene matches: 5. This CDR3 spans 15 amino acids. Germline V gene data show CDR1 as SGHTS and CDR2 as YDEGEE. CDR3 DNA sequence: TGTGCCAGCAGCCTAAGGACAGGGCGCAATCAGCCCCAGCATTTT. Translation gives CASSLRTGRNQPQHF.

This sequence joins TRBV13 and TRBJ2-7; possible D gene TRBD2, 7 bases. CDR1 and CDR2 (germline): PRHDT, FYEKMQ (reference sequence). CDR3 length: 14 amino acids. Trimming removed 0 bases from V and 6 bases from J, with 12 bases in between. The CDR3 sequence: CASSLGWGGSEQYF. CDR3 sequence (DNA): TGTGCCAGCAGCTTAGGATGGGGGGGCAGCGAGCAGTACTTC.

This clone was recorded once. The chain couples TRBV2 to TRBJ2-5; TRBD1 agrees at 7 bases. The CDR3 totals 13 residues. J gave up 5 bases and V 10 bases, and 10 bases lay outside the gene matches. CDR1 SNHLY and CDR2 FYNNEI come from the germline V gene. For the CDR3, the DNA is TGTGCCACCCTACTGGACAGGTTGGAGACCCAGTACTTC. Amino acids: CATLLDRLETQYF.

The CDR3 reads CASSAGGAENTIYF. Written as DNA, the CDR3 is TGCGCCAGCAGCGCAGGAGGGGCTGAAAACACCATATATTTT. This chain connects TRBV5-1 to TRBJ1-3; weak D call: TRBD1 (5 bases). This CDR3 spans 14 amino acids. V gave up 4 bases and J gave up 6 bases, with 14 bases separating them. Germline V CDR1 and CDR2: SGHRS, YFSETQ.